The subject of this entry is one T cell receptor beta chain. Its antigen remains unidentified. Germline V gene sequence: CDR1 SEHNR, CDR2 FQNEAQ (reference sequence). The germline V and J ends were trimmed by 0 bases and 4 bases, with 9 bases remaining between them. This CDR3 contains 14 residues. Reverse transcribing all isolated RNA meant expressed TCRB transcripts were sequenced. Profiling relied on immunoSEQ multiplex PCR, and the TCRdb table lists in-frame clones only, not all of them. This table has tens of thousands of clones, roughly 63% appearing once. The sample belongs to a study of beta chain features in type 1 diabetes. The study's findings and limits: All four CD4+ subsets of Type 1 diabetes patients contained TCRB CDR3s that were moderately but significantly shorter.

The sequencing sample was made of stem cell memory CD4+ T cells from blood. The clonotype was recovered from a woman aged 25 to 39 with type 1 diabetes. This chain links TRBV7-9 with TRBJ1-2, with D unclear. CDR3 in amino acids: CASSLAEASYGYTF. CDR3 in DNA: TGTGCCAGCAGCTTAGCCGAGGCTAGCTATGGCTACACCTTC. The whole variable domain, remainder taken from reference TRBV7-9 and TRBJ1-2, is DTGVSQNPRHKITKRGQNVTFRCDPISEHNRLYWYRQTLGQGPEFLTYFQNEAQLEKSRLLSDRFSAERPKGSFSTLEIQRTEQGDSAMYLCASSLAEASYGYTFGSGTRLTVV.